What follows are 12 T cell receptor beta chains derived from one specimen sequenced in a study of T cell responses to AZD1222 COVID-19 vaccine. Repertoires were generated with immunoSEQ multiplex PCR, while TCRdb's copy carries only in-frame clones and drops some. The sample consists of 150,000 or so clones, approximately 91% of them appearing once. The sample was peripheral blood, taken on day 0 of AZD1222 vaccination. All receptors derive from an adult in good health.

CDR3: CASSSGQRNSPSYGYTF. In DNA form, the CDR3 reads TGCGCCAGCAGCTCCGGACAGAGAAATTCCCCCTCCTATGGCTACACCTTC. This sequence joins TRBV5-1 and TRBJ1-2, with D possibly matching TRBD1 (6 bases). Germline V lookup: CDR1 SGHRS, CDR2 YFSETQ. V was clipped by 3 bases and J by 4 bases, with 22 bases between them. The length of the CDR3 is 17 residues.

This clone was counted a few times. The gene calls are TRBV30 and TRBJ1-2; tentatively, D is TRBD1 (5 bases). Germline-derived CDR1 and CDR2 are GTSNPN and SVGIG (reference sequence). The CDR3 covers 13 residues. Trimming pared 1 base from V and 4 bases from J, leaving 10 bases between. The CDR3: CAWSGQLGYGYTF. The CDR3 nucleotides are TGTGCCTGGAGTGGACAGTTGGGCTATGGCTACACCTTC.

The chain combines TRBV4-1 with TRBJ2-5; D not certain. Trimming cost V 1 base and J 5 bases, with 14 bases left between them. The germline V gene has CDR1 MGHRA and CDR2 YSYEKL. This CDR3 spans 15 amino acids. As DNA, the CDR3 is TGCGCCAGCAGCCAAGGTTCTAAGATCGGGGAGACCCAGTACTTC. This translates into CASSQGSKIGETQYF.

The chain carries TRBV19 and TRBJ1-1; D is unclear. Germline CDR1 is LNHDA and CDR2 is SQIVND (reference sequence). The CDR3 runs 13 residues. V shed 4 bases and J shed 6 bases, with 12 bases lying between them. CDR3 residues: CASSTNRLSEAFF. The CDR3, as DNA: TGTGCCAGTAGTACTAATCGACTTTCTGAAGCTTTCTTT.

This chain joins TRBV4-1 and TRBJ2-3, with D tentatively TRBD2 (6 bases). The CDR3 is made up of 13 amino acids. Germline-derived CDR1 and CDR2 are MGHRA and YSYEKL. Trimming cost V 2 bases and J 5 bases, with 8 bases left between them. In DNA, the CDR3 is TGCGCCAGCAGCCAACGACTAGAAGATACGCAGTATTTT. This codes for CASSQRLEDTQYF.

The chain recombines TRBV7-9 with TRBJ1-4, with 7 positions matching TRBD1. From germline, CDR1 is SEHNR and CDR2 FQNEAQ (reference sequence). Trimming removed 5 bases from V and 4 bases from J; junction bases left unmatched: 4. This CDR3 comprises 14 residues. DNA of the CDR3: TGTGCCAGCAGCACGGGACAGTTTAATGAAAAACTGTTTTTT. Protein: CASSTGQFNEKLFF. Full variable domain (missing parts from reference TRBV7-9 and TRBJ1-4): DTGVSQNPRHKITKRGQNVTFRCDPISEHNRLYWYRQTLGQGPEFLTYFQNEAQLEKSRLLSDRFSAERPKGSFSTLEIQRTEQGDSAMYLCASSTGQFNEKLFFGSGTQLSVL.

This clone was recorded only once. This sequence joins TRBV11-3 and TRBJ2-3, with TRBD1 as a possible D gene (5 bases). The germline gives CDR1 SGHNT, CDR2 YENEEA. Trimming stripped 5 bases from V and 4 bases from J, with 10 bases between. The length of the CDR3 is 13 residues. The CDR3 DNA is TGTGCCAGCAGCCCCCGACAGTCAGATACGCAGTATTTT. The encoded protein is CASSPRQSDTQYF.

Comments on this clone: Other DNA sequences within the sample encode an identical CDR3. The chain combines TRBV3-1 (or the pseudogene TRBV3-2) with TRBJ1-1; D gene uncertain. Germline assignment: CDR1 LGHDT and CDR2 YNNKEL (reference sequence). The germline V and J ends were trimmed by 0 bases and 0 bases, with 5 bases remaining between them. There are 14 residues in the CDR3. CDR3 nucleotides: TGTGCCAGCAGCCAAGATCGGGTGAACACTGAAGCTTTCTTT. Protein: CASSQDRVNTEAFF.

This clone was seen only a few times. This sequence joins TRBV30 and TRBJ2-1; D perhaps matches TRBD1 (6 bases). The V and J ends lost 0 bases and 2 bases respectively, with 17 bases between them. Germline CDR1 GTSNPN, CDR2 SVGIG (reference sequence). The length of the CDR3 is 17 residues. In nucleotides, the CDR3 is TGTGCCTGGAGTGTTCGAGCCGGGACATTCCCCTACAATGAGCAGTTCTTC. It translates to CAWSVRAGTFPYNEQFF.

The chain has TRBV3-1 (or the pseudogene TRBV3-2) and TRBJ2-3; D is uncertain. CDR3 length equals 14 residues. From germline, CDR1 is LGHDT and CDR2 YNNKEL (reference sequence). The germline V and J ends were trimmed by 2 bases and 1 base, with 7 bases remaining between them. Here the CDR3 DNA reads TGTGCCAGCAGCCAATCAAGTGGCACAGATACGCAGTATTTT. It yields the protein CASSQSSGTDTQYF.

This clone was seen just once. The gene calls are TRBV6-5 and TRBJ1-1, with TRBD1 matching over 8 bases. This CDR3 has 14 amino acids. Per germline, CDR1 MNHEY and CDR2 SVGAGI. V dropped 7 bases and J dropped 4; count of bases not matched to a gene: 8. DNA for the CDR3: TGTGCCAGCATAATGGACAGGGTTCGCACTGAAGCTTTCTTT. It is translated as CASIMDRVRTEAFF.

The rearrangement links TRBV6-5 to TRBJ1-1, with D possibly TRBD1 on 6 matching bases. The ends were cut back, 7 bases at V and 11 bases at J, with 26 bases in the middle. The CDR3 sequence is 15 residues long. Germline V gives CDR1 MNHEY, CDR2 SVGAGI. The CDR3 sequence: CASTPGLHNRVAAFF. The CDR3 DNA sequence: TGTGCCAGCACTCCCGGATTACATAACAGGGTGGCCGCTTTCTTT.